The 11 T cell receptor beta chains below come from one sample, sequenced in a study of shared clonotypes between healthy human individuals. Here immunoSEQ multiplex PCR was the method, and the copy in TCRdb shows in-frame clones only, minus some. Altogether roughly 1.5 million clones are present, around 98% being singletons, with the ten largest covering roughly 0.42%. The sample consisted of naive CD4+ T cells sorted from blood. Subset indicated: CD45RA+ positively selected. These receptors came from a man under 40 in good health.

The CDR3 region has the DNA TGCAGTGCTAGAATTGTAAGCGAGCAGTACTTC. Protein sequence: CSARIVSEQYF. The genes are TRBV20-1 and TRBJ2-7; D call uncertain. The CDR3 is 11 amino acids. V gave up 2 bases and J gave up 6 bases, with 8 bases separating them. In germline, CDR1 is DFQATT, CDR2 SNEGSKA (reference sequence).

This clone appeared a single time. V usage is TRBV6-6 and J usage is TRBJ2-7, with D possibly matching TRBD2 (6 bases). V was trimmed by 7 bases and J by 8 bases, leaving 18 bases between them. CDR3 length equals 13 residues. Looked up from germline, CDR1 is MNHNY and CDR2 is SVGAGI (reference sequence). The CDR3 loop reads CASNPGTSLQQYF. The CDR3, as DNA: TGTGCCAGCAACCCCGGGACTTCTCTTCAGCAGTACTTC.

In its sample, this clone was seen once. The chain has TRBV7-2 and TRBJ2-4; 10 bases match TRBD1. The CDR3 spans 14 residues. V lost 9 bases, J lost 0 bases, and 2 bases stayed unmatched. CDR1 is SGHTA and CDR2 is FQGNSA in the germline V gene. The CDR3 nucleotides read TGTGCCAGTGGACAGGGGGTAGCCAAAAACATTCAGTACTTC. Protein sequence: CASGQGVAKNIQYF.

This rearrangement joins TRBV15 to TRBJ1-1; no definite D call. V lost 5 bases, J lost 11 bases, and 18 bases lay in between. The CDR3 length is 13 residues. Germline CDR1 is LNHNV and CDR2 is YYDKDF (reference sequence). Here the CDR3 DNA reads TGTGCCACCAGCCCAACGGTTGCAGCGCCGGCTTTCTTT. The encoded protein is CATSPTVAAPAFF.

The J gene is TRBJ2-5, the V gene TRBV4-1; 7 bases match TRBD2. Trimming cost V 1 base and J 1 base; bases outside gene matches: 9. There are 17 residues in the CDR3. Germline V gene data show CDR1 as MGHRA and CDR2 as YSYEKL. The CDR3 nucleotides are TGCGCCAGCAGCCAAGGGGGGAGGGGCGAACCCCAAGAGACCCAGTACTTC. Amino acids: CASSQGGRGEPQETQYF.

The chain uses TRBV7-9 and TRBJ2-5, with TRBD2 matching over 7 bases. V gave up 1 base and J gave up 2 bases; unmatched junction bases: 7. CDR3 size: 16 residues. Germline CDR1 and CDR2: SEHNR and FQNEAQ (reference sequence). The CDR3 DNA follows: TGTGCCAGCAGCTTAGTAATTCTGGGAGGGCAAGAGACCCAGTACTTC. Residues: CASSLVILGGQETQYF.

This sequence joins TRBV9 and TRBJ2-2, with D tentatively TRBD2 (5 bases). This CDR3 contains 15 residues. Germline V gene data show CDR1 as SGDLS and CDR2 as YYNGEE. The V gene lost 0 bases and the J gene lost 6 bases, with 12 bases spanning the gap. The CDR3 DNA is TGTGCCAGCAGCGTAGTCGGCGGGCTGCCCGGGGAGCTGTTTTTT. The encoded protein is CASSVVGGLPGELFF.

The CDR3 protein is CASRGQDAYNEQFF. The CDR3 region has the DNA TGTGCCAGCAGGGGTCAGGACGCCTACAATGAGCAGTTCTTC. The chain joins TRBV28 to TRBJ2-1; no definite D call. Germline CDR1 MDHEN, CDR2 SYDVKM. The V gene lost 6 bases and the J gene lost 2 bases, with 11 bases spanning the gap. The CDR3 consists of 14 residues.

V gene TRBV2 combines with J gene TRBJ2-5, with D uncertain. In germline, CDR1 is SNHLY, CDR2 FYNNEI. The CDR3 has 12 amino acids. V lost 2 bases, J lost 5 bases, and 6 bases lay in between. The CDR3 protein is CASSENGETQYF. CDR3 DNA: TGTGCCAGCAGTGAAAATGGGGAGACCCAGTACTTC.

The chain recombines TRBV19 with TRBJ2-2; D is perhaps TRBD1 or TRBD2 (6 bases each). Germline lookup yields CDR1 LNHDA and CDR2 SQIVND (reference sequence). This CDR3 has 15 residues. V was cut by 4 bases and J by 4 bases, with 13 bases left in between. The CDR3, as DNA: TGTGCCAGTAGTAATCCAGGGGAGGTCACCGGGGAGCTGTTTTTT. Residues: CASSNPGEVTGELFF.

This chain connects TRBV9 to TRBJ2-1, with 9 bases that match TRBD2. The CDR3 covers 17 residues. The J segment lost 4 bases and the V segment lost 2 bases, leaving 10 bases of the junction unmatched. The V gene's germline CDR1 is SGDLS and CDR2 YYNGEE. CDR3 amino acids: CASSVQPGLALYNEQFF. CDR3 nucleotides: TGTGCCAGCAGCGTTCAACCGGGACTAGCCCTATACAATGAGCAGTTCTTC.